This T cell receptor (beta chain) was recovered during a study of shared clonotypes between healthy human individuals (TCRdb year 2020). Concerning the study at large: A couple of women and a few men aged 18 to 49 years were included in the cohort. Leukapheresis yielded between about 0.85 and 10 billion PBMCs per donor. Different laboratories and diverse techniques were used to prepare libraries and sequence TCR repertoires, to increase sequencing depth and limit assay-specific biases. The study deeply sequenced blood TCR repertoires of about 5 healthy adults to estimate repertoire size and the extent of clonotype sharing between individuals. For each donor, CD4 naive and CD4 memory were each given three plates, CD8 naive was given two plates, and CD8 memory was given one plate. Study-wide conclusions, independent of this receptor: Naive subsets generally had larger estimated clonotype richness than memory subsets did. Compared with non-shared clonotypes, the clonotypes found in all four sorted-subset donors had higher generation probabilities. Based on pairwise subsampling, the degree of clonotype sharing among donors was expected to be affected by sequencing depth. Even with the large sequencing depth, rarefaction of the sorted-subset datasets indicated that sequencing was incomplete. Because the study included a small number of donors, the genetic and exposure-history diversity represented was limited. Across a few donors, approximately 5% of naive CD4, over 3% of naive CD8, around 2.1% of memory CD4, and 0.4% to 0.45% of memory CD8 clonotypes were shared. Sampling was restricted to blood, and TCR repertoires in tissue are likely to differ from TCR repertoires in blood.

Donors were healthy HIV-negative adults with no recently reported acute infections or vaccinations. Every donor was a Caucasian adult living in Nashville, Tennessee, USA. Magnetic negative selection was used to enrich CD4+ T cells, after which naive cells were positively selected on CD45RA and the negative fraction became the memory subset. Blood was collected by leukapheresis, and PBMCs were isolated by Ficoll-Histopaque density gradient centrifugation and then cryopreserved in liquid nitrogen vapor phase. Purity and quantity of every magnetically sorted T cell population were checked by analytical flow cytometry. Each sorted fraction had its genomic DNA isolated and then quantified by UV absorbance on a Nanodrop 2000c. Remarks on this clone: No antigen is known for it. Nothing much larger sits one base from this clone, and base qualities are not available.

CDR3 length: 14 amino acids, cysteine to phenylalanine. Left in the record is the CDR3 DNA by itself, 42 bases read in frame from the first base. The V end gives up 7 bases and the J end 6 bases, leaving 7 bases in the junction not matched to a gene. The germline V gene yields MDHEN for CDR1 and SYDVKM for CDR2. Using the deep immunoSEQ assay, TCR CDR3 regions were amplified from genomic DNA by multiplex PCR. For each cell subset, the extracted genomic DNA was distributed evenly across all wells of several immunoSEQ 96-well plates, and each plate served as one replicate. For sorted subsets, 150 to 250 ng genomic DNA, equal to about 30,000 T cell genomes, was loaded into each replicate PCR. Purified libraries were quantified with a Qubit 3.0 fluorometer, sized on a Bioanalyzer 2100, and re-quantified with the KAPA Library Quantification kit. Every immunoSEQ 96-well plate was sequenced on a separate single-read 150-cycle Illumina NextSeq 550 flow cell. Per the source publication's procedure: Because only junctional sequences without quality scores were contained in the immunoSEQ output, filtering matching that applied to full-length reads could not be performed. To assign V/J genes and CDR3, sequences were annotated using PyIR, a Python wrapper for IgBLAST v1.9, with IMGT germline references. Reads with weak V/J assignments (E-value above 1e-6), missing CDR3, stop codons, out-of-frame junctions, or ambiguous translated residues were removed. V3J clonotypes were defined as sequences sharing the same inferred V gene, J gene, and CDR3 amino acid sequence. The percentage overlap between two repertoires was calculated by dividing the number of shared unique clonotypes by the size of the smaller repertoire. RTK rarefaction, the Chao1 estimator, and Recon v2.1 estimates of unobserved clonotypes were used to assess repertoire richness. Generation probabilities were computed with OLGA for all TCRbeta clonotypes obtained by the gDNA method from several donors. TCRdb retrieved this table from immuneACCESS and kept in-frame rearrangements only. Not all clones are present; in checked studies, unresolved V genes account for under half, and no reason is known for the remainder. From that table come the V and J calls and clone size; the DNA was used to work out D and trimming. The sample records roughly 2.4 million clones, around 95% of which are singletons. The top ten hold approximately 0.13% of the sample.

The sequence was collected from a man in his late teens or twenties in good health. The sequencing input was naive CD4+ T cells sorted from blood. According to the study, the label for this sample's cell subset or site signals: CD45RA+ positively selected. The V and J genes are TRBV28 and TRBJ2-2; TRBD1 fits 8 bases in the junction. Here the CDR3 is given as CASTRTGKAGELFF. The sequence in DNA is TGTGCCAGCACCCGGACAGGGAAGGCCGGGGAGCTGTTTTTT.